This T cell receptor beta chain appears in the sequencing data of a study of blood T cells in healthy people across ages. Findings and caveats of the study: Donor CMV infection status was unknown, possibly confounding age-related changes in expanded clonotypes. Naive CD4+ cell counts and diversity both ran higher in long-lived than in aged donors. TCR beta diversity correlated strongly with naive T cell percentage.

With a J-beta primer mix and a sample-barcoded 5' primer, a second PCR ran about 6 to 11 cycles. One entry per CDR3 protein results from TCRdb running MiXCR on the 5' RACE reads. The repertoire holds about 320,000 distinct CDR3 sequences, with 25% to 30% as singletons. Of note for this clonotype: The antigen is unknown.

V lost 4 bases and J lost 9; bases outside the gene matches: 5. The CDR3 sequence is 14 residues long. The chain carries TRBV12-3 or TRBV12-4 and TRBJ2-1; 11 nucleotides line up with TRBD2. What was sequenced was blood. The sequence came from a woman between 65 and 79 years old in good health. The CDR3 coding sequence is TGTGCCAGCAGTTCAACTAGCGGGAGAAGTGAGCAGTTCTTC. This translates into CASSSTSGRSEQFF.